These 20 T cell receptor beta chains originate from one sample sequenced in a study of Ad26.COV2.S vaccination and SARS-CoV-2 variants. Libraries were prepared by immunoSEQ multiplex PCR; TCRdb keeps only in-frame clonotypes and omits some of them. The sample holds around 500,000 clones, about nine tenths seen once. Noted treatment: roughly 18 received Ad26.COV2.S at low or high dose, single or two shots; five or six received placebo; per-sample allocation not given. Collection of samples fell on day 63 after the first vaccine or placebo injection. Sequences were derived from peripheral blood, sampled in a trial of Ad26.COV2.S vaccine versus placebo. These receptors were obtained from a person aged 18-60 years who received the Ad26.COV2.S COVID-19 vaccine or a placebo.

The rearrangement uses TRBV7-2 and TRBJ1-2, with no clear D. Trimming took 5 bases from V and 0 from J, leaving 4 bases between them. CDR1 and CDR2 from the germline V gene are SGHTA and FQGNSA. This CDR3 contains 12 residues. The DNA of the CDR3 is TGTGCCAGCAGCCCAACTAACTATGGCTACACCTTC. Its translation: CASSPTNYGYTF.

This chain connects TRBV2 to TRBJ2-5, with TRBD1 as a possible D gene (6 bases). The CDR3 has 14 residues. The germline V gene encodes CDR1 SNHLY and CDR2 FYNNEI. Trimming removed 7 bases at V and 2 bases at J, with 14 bases between. CDR3 sequence: CASTGQGIQETQYF. Written as DNA, the CDR3 is TGTGCCAGCACCGGTCAGGGGATTCAAGAGACCCAGTACTTC.

This chain uses TRBV27 with TRBJ2-2; 7 nucleotides align to TRBD2. CDR3 size: 12 residues. J gave up 7 bases and V 6 bases, and 2 bases lay outside the gene matches. Germline values: CDR1 MNHEY, CDR2 SMNVEV (reference sequence). CDR3 protein: CASRLANGELFF. DNA of the CDR3: TGTGCCAGCAGACTAGCGAACGGGGAGCTGTTTTTT.

The rearrangement links TRBV28 to TRBJ1-2; D uncertain. Germline lookup yields CDR1 MDHEN and CDR2 SYDVKM. This CDR3 is built from 13 residues. V lost 3 bases to trimming and J lost 7 bases, with 12 bases between them. The CDR3, as DNA: TGTGCCAGCAGTTTGAAGGACCAACGTGGCTACACCTTC. Its protein product is CASSLKDQRGYTF.

This sequence joins TRBV5-5 and TRBJ2-7; the D is unclear. The V gene lost 4 bases and the J gene lost 3 bases, with 8 bases spanning the gap. Per the germline V gene, CDR1 is SGHKS and CDR2 is YYEKEE (reference sequence). CDR3 size: 12 residues. Written as DNA, the CDR3 is TGTGCCAGCAGCCCTTCCCACTACGAGCAGTACTTC. This gives the protein CASSPSHYEQYF. Based on the CDR3 plus reference TRBV5-5 and TRBJ2-7, the full variable domain is DAGVTQSPTHLIKTRGQQVTLRCSPISGHKSVSWYQQVLGQGPQFIFQYYEKEERGRGNFPDRFSARQFPNYSSELNVNALLLGDSALYLCASSPSHYEQYFGPGTRLTVT.

This chain connects TRBV5-8 to TRBJ2-2, with TRBD2 matching over 7 bases. The CDR3 has 15 residues. The junction had 2 bases not matched to a gene; V was cut back by 0 bases and J by 3 bases. Per germline, CDR1 SGHTS and CDR2 YDEGEE. In DNA form, the CDR3 reads TGTGCCAGCAGCTTGGGGGACTACTACACCGGGGAGCTGTTTTTT. It translates to CASSLGDYYTGELFF.

Details on this clone: Other DNA sequences in the sample encode the same CDR3. The chain combines TRBV29-1 with TRBJ2-7; 7 bases line up with TRBD1. The germline V gene encodes CDR1 SQVTM and CDR2 ANQGSEA. Trimming at V came to 2 bases and at J to 1 base, leaving 2 bases not matched to a gene. This CDR3 is 13 amino acids long. For the CDR3, the DNA is TGCAGCGTTGAAAGACAGGGTTCCTACGAGCAGTACTTC. This encodes CSVERQGSYEQYF.

This chain joins TRBV5-4 and TRBJ1-3; D is undetermined. This CDR3 contains 14 residues. V gave up 4 bases and J gave up 1 base, with 9 bases separating them. Germline CDR1 reads SGHNT; CDR2 reads YYREEE (reference sequence). The CDR3 sequence is CASSVGGSGNTIYF. The CDR3 DNA follows: TGTGCCAGCAGCGTTGGAGGATCTGGAAACACCATATATTTT.

This clone came up once. V gene TRBV19 combines with J gene TRBJ1-1; 8 nucleotides line up with TRBD1. Germline values: CDR1 LNHDA, CDR2 SQIVND (reference sequence). CDR3 length: 15 amino acids. J lost 2 bases, V lost 1 base, and 3 bases had no gene match. The CDR3 loop reads CASSIAGTGNTEAFF. CDR3 bases: TGTGCCAGTAGTATAGCCGGGACAGGAAACACTGAAGCTTTCTTT. The full variable domain, with the rest looked up from reference TRBV19 and TRBJ1-1, is DGGITQSPKYLFRKEGQNVTLSCEQNLNHDAMYWYRQDPGQGLRLIYYSQIVNDFQKGDIAEGYSVSREKKESFPLTVTSAQKNPTAFYLCASSIAGTGNTEAFFGQGTRLTVV.

The gene calls are TRBV6-2 or TRBV6-3 and TRBJ2-1; D may be TRBD1 (6 bases). Germline-derived CDR1 and CDR2 are MNHEY and SVGEGT. Trimming removed 1 base at V and 7 bases at J, with 8 bases between. The CDR3 sequence is 13 residues long. CDR3 coding DNA: TGTGCCAGCAGTTACTTTCAGGGGAATGAGCAGTTCTTC. Protein: CASSYFQGNEQFF.

The V gene is TRBV6-5, the J gene TRBJ2-5; TRBD2 aligns across 9 bases. CDR3 size: 14 residues. V lost 6 bases and J lost 5; bases outside the gene matches: 7. Per germline, CDR1 MNHEY and CDR2 SVGAGI. The CDR3 bases are TGTGCCAGCAGGACCGAGGGACTAGCTGAGACCCAGTACTTC. It codes for CASRTEGLAETQYF.

This chain uses TRBV6-6 with TRBJ1-5, with a weak D call TRBD1 (6 bases). Germline CDR1 and CDR2: MNHNY and SVGAGI (reference sequence). Trimming removed 4 bases from V and 3 bases from J, with 10 bases in between. The CDR3 is made up of 14 amino acids. CDR3 sequence: CASSLGGTNQPQHF. CDR3 nucleotide sequence: TGTGCCAGCAGTTTAGGGGGGACCAATCAGCCCCAGCATTTT.

The chain links TRBV27 to TRBJ1-4, with 7 bases matching TRBD1. The CDR3 totals 14 residues. The V gene's germline CDR1 is MNHEY and CDR2 SMNVEV (reference sequence). Losses at the gene ends were 6 bases for V and 8 bases for J; bases not matched to a gene: 9. CDR3 amino acids: CASRYQGVAEKLFF. CDR3 sequence (DNA): TGTGCCAGCAGATATCAGGGGGTTGCGGAAAAACTGTTTTTT.

This rearrangement joins TRBV6-6 to TRBJ1-1; D is ambiguous. Trimming cost V 6 bases and J 3 bases, with 8 bases left between them. The CDR3 runs to 12 residues. CDR1 is MNHNY and CDR2 is SVGAGI in the germline V gene (reference sequence). Here the CDR3 DNA reads TGTGCCAGCAGCGATGGGGACACTGAAGCTTTCTTT. This codes for CASSDGDTEAFF.

This clone was found a few times. This sequence joins TRBV9 and TRBJ1-1; D is ambiguous. Germline V gene lookup returns CDR1 SGDLS and CDR2 YYNGEE. The CDR3 sequence is 14 residues long. V lost 0 bases to trimming and J lost 1 base, with 7 bases between them. This chain's CDR3 is CASSVEWRNTEAFF. As DNA, the CDR3 is TGTGCCAGCAGCGTAGAGTGGAGGAACACTGAAGCTTTCTTT.

The rearrangement links TRBV10-3 to TRBJ1-6; maybe TRBD1 (5 bases). CDR1 is ENHRY and CDR2 is SYGVKD in the germline V gene. The CDR3 consists of 13 residues. The V end was cut by 2 bases, the J end by 13 bases, with 12 bases between. The CDR3 sequence: CAISEGGGTPLHF. CDR3 sequence (DNA): TGTGCCATCAGTGAGGGGGGGGGTACTCCCCTCCACTTT.

V usage is TRBV27 and J usage is TRBJ2-7; D uncertain. This CDR3 is built from 10 residues. Germline CDR1 reads MNHEY; CDR2 reads SMNVEV (reference sequence). Deletions cut 11 bases from V and 0 bases from J, with 5 bases between. The CDR3 region has the DNA TGTGCCGACGGCTCCTACGAGCAGTACTTC. It translates to CADGSYEQYF.

The chain is built from TRBV2 and TRBJ2-1, with 7 bases lining up with TRBD1. With 8 bases clipped from V and 4 bases from J, the junction kept 8 bases outside the gene matches. The germline gives CDR1 SNHLY, CDR2 FYNNEI. The CDR3 contains 14 residues. In DNA, the CDR3 is TGTGCCAGCTTCGGCAGGGGGTTATACAATGAGCAGTTCTTC. It specifies CASFGRGLYNEQFF.

The V gene is TRBV19, the J gene TRBJ2-5, with D hard to call. Germline lookup yields CDR1 LNHDA and CDR2 SQIVND (reference sequence). Trimming shortened V by 3 bases and J by 2 bases, and 10 bases separated the two germline ends. The CDR3 consists of 14 residues. The CDR3 nucleotides are TGTGCCAGTAGTATCTCACTCTTACAAGAGACCCAGTACTTC. This codes for CASSISLLQETQYF.

This clone was counted once. This sample includes further DNA sequences coding for the same CDR3. The V call is TRBV2, the J call TRBJ1-5; possibly TRBD1 for D (5 bases). Deletions cut 6 bases from V and 1 base from J, with 10 bases between. This CDR3 comprises 14 residues. Germline V gene lookup returns CDR1 SNHLY and CDR2 FYNNEI. The CDR3 nucleotides are TGTGCCAGCAGAGGCGACAGCAGCAATCAGCCCCAGCATTTT. Amino acids: CASRGDSSNQPQHF.